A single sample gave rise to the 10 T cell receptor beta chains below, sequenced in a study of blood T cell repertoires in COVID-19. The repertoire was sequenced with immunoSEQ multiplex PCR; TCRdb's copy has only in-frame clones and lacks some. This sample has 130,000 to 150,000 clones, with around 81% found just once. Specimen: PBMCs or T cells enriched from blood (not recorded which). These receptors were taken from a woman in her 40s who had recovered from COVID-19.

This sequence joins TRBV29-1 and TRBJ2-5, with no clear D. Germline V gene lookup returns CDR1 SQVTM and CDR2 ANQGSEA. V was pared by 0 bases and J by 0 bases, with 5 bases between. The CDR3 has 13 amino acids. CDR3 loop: CSVEDRYQETQYF. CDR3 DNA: TGCAGCGTTGAAGACAGGTACCAAGAGACCCAGTACTTC.

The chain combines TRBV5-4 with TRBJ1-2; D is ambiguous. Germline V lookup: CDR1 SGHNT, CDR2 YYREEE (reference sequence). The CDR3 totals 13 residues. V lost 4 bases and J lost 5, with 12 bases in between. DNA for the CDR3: TGTGCCAGCAGCCACCCTACCGAGTATGGCTACACCTTC. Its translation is CASSHPTEYGYTF. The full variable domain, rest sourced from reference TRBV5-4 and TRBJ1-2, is ETGVTQSPTHLIKTRGQQVTLRCSSQSGHNTVSWYQQALGQGPQFIFQYYREEENGRGNFPPRFSGLQFPNYSSELNVNALELDDSALYLCASSHPTEYGYTFGSGTRLTVV.

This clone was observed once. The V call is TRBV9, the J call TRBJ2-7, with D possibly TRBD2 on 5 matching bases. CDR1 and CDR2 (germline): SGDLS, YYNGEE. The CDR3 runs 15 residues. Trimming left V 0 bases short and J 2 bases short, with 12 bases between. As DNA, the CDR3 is TGTGCCAGCAGCGTAGAAGCCCAGCGGACCTACGAGCAGTACTTC. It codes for CASSVEAQRTYEQYF.

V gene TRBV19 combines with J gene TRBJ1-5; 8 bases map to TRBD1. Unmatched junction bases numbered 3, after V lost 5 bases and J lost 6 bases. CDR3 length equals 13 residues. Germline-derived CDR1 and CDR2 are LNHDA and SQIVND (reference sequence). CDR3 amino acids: CASSDTGGQPQHF. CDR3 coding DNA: TGTGCCAGTAGTGATACAGGGGGTCAGCCCCAGCATTTT.

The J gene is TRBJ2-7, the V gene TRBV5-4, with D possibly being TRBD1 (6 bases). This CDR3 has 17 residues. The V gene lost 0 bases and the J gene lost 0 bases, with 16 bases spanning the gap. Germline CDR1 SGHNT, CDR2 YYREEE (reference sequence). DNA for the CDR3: TGTGCCAGCAGCTTGGGGCAGGGGCTATTGAGCTCCTACGAGCAGTACTTC. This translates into CASSLGQGLLSSYEQYF.

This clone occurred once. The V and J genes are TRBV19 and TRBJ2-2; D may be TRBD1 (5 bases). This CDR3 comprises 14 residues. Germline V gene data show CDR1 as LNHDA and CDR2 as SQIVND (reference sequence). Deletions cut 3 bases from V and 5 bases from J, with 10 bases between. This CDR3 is CASSIQGETGELFF. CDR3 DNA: TGTGCCAGTAGTATTCAGGGTGAAACCGGGGAGCTGTTTTTT.

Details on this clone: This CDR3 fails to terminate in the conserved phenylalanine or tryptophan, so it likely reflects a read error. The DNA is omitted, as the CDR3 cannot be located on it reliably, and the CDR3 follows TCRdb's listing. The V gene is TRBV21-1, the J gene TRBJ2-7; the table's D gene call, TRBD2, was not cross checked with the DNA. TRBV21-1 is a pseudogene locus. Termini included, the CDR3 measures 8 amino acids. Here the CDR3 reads CASSKELA.

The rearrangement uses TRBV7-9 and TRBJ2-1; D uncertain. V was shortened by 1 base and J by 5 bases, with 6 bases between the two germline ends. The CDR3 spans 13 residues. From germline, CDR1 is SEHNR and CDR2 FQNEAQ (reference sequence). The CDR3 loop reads CASSLELHNEQFF. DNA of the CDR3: TGTGCCAGCAGCTTAGAACTACACAATGAGCAGTTCTTC.

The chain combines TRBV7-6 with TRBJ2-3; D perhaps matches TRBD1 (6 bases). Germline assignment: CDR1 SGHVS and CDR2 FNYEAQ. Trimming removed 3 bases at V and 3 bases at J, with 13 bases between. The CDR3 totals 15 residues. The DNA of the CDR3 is TGTGCCAGCAGCTTCAGGGGAAGGTTAACAGATACGCAGTATTTT. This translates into CASSFRGRLTDTQYF.

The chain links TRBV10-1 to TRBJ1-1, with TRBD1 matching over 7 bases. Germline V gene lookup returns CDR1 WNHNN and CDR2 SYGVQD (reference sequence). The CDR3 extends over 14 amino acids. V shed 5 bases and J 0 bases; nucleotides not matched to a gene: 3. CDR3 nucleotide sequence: TGCGCCAGCAGTCCACAGGGGATGAACACTGAAGCTTTCTTT. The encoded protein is CASSPQGMNTEAFF.